Listed below are T cell receptor beta chains from one sample, sequenced in a study of T cell responses to AZD1222 COVID-19 vaccine. The table came from immunoSEQ multiplex PCR; TCRdb's copy has only in-frame clones and leaves some out. The table includes about 130,000 clones, roughly 94% detected once. Sequences were derived from peripheral blood, sampled on day 0 of AZD1222 vaccination. The receptor source for this set is an adult in good health. The CDR3 runs from the conserved cysteine through the conserved F or W. D genes are given only for firm matches. The size field is filled for only some rows; it gives once, few, many or a size class.

clone_size: .
v_call: TRBV12-3/TRBV12-4
d_call: .
j_call: TRBJ1-5
cdr3_aa: CASSDTYQPQHF
cdr3_nt: TGTGCCAGCAGCGACACCTATCAGCCCCAGCATTTT

clone_size: .
v_call: TRBV5-6
d_call: .
j_call: TRBJ1-2
cdr3_aa: CASSLDILTNYGYTF
cdr3_nt: TGTGCCAGCAGCTTGGATATACTTACTAACTATGGCTACACCTTC

clone_size: .
v_call: TRBV7-6
d_call: TRBD2
j_call: TRBJ2-3
cdr3_aa: CASSLVVSGAPGPDTQYF
cdr3_nt: TGTGCCAGCAGCTTAGTGGTTAGCGGGGCTCCCGGACCAGATACGCAGTATTTT

clone_size: .
v_call: TRBV24-1
d_call: TRBD1
j_call: TRBJ2-3
cdr3_aa: CATSDRSRGPGTDTQYF
cdr3_nt: TGTGCCACCAGTGACCGCTCCAGGGGGCCGGGGACAGATACGCAGTATTTT

clone_size: .
v_call: TRBV6-6
d_call: .
j_call: TRBJ2-6
cdr3_aa: CASSWSRAGANVLTF
cdr3_nt: TGTGCCAGCAGTTGGTCCAGGGCTGGGGCCAACGTCCTGACTTTC

clone_size: .
v_call: TRBV7-9
d_call: .
j_call: TRBJ2-2
cdr3_aa: CASSLNPDSTGELFF
cdr3_nt: TGTGCCAGCAGCTTAAACCCCGACAGCACCGGAGAGCTGTTTTTT

clone_size: .
v_call: TRBV4-3
d_call: .
j_call: TRBJ2-2
cdr3_aa: CASSQTTSARTGELFF
cdr3_nt: TGCGCCAGCAGCCAAACAACCTCTGCCCGCACCGGGGAGCTGTTTTTT

clone_size: .
v_call: TRBV30
d_call: TRBD1
j_call: TRBJ1-1
cdr3_aa: CAWHTGDRTHTEAFF
cdr3_nt: TGTGCCTGGCATACAGGGGATCGGACTCACACTGAAGCTTTCTTT

clone_size: .
v_call: TRBV24-1
d_call: TRBD2
j_call: TRBJ2-1
cdr3_aa: CATSEERGNEQFF
cdr3_nt: TGTGCCACGTCCGAGGAGCGGGGCAATGAGCAGTTCTTC

clone_size: .
v_call: TRBV28
d_call: .
j_call: TRBJ1-4
cdr3_aa: CASSFIHTGKIATNEKLFF
cdr3_nt: TGTGCCAGCAGTTTCATCCACACAGGGAAGATCGCAACTAATGAAAAACTGTTTTTT

clone_size: .
v_call: TRBV6-2/TRBV6-3
d_call: .
j_call: TRBJ2-7
cdr3_aa: CASSSHGEQYF
cdr3_nt: TGTGCCAGCAGCTCTCATGGGGAGCAGTACTTC

clone_size: .
v_call: TRBV9
d_call: TRBD1
j_call: TRBJ1-1
cdr3_aa: CASSPGDRAVNTEAFF
cdr3_nt: TGTGCCAGCAGCCCAGGGGACAGGGCCGTGAACACTGAAGCTTTCTTT

clone_size: .
v_call: TRBV6-2/TRBV6-3
d_call: TRBD2
j_call: TRBJ2-7
cdr3_aa: CASSTPAGLEQYF
cdr3_nt: TGTGCCAGCAGTACCCCAGCGGGGCTCGAGCAGTACTTC

clone_size: .
v_call: TRBV9
d_call: TRBD1
j_call: TRBJ2-5
cdr3_aa: CASSESPTGGHETQYF
cdr3_nt: TGTGCCAGCAGCGAGAGCCCAACAGGGGGACATGAGACCCAGTACTTC

clone_size: .
v_call: TRBV7-2
d_call: .
j_call: TRBJ2-4
cdr3_aa: CASSYRAQGSKNIQYF
cdr3_nt: TGTGCCAGCAGCTACAGGGCCCAGGGATCCAAAAACATTCAGTACTTC

clone_size: .
v_call: TRBV7-3
d_call: .
j_call: TRBJ2-1
cdr3_aa: CASSPGRDNNEQFF
cdr3_nt: TGTGCCAGCAGCCCAGGCAGGGACAACAATGAGCAGTTCTTC

clone_size: .
v_call: TRBV6-5
d_call: .
j_call: TRBJ2-7
cdr3_aa: CATSGGAAFYEPYF
cdr3_nt: TGTGCCACCTCGGGCGGAGCGGCCTTTTACGAGCCGTACTTC

clone_size: .
v_call: TRBV27
d_call: TRBD1
j_call: TRBJ1-2
cdr3_aa: CASKAGGRGYTF
cdr3_nt: TGTGCCAGCAAGGCAGGGGGCCGGGGCTACACCTTC

clone_size: .
v_call: TRBV7-2
d_call: .
j_call: TRBJ1-3
cdr3_aa: CASSFQGFGNTIYF
cdr3_nt: TGTGCCAGCAGCTTCCAGGGGTTTGGAAACACCATATATTTT

clone_size: .
v_call: TRBV7-3
d_call: .
j_call: TRBJ2-2
cdr3_aa: CASSAGGANTGELFF
cdr3_nt: TGTGCCAGCAGTGCTGGAGGGGCGAACACCGGGGAGCTGTTTTTT

clone_size: .
v_call: TRBV6-6
d_call: TRBD2
j_call: TRBJ2-3
cdr3_aa: CASSPGLAGGGASTDTQYF
cdr3_nt: TGTGCCAGCAGTCCGGGACTAGCGGGGGGTGGAGCTAGCACAGATACGCAGTATTTT

clone_size: .
v_call: TRBV27
d_call: .
j_call: TRBJ2-2
cdr3_aa: CASLGIGELFF
cdr3_nt: TGTGCCAGCTTAGGAATCGGGGAGCTGTTTTTT

clone_size: .
v_call: TRBV5-6
d_call: .
j_call: TRBJ2-3
cdr3_aa: CASSLDRVADTQYF
cdr3_nt: TGTGCCAGCAGCTTGGACAGGGTGGCAGATACGCAGTATTTT

clone_size: .
v_call: TRBV5-6
d_call: .
j_call: TRBJ2-5
cdr3_aa: CASSLVARAETQYF
cdr3_nt: TGTGCCAGCAGCTTGGTCGCCAGGGCAGAGACCCAGTACTTC

clone_size: .
v_call: TRBV5-4
d_call: TRBD1
j_call: TRBJ2-1
cdr3_aa: CASRPGQGPDEQFF
cdr3_nt: TGTGCCAGCAGACCGGGACAGGGGCCCGATGAGCAGTTCTTC

clone_size: .
v_call: TRBV3-1/TRBV3-2
d_call: TRBD2
j_call: TRBJ2-2
cdr3_aa: CASSRGLAGANTGELFF
cdr3_nt: TGTGCCAGCAGCCGGGGACTAGCGGGGGCTAACACCGGGGAGCTGTTTTTT

clone_size: .
v_call: TRBV7-2
d_call: TRBD2
j_call: TRBJ2-7
cdr3_aa: CASSFSGGVTYEQYF
cdr3_nt: TGTGCCAGCAGCTTTAGCGGGGGGGTTACCTACGAGCAGTACTTC

clone_size: .
v_call: TRBV7-2
d_call: .
j_call: TRBJ2-3
cdr3_aa: CASSYNPVTDTQYF
cdr3_nt: TGTGCCAGCAGCTACAACCCAGTCACAGATACGCAGTATTTT

clone_size: .
v_call: TRBV21-1
d_call: .
j_call: TRBJ1-2
cdr3_aa: CASSCRSGGWYGYTF
cdr3_nt: TGTGCCAGCAGCTGCCGGTCTGGGGGCTGGTATGGCTACACCTTC

clone_size: .
v_call: TRBV9
d_call: .
j_call: TRBJ1-3
cdr3_aa: CASSTTGGSGNTIYF
cdr3_nt: TGTGCCAGCAGCACCACCGGGGGCAGTGGAAACACCATATATTTT

clone_size: .
v_call: TRBV6-2/TRBV6-3
d_call: .
j_call: TRBJ1-1
cdr3_aa: CASSYPGTGNTEAFF
cdr3_nt: TGTGCCAGCAGTTACCCGGGGACGGGAAACACTGAAGCTTTCTTT

clone_size: .
v_call: TRBV18
d_call: TRBD2
j_call: TRBJ2-7
cdr3_aa: CASSPWEGLSYEQYF
cdr3_nt: TGTGCCAGCTCACCCTGGGAGGGTTTATCCTACGAGCAGTACTTC

clone_size: .
v_call: TRBV5-1
d_call: .
j_call: TRBJ1-1
cdr3_aa: CASSFDLTEAFF
cdr3_nt: TGCGCCAGCAGCTTCGATCTCACTGAAGCTTTCTTT

clone_size: .
v_call: TRBV23-1
d_call: TRBD1
j_call: TRBJ1-5
cdr3_aa: CASSKWDRDFGTNQPQHF
cdr3_nt: TGCGCCAGCAGTAAGTGGGACAGGGATTTCGGTACCAATCAGCCCCAGCATTTT

clone_size: .
v_call: TRBV10-3
d_call: TRBD2
j_call: TRBJ2-1
cdr3_aa: CAISGVAGGPNEQFF
cdr3_nt: TGTGCCATCAGTGGGGTAGCGGGGGGGCCCAATGAGCAGTTCTTC

clone_size: .
v_call: TRBV2
d_call: .
j_call: TRBJ2-3
cdr3_aa: CASSRDARTDTQYF
cdr3_nt: TGTGCCAGCAGTCGGGACGCGCGGACAGATACGCAGTATTTT

clone_size: .
v_call: TRBV13
d_call: TRBD2
j_call: TRBJ2-7
cdr3_aa: CASSSVTSGGRAWAYEQYF
cdr3_nt: TGTGCCAGCAGCTCGGTCACTAGCGGGGGCCGGGCTTGGGCCTACGAGCAGTACTTC

clone_size: .
v_call: TRBV7-2
d_call: TRBD1
j_call: TRBJ2-5
cdr3_aa: CASRGGLWETQYF
cdr3_nt: TGTGCCAGCAGAGGGGGCCTGTGGGAGACCCAGTACTTC

clone_size: .
v_call: TRBV3-1/TRBV3-2
d_call: .
j_call: TRBJ2-7
cdr3_aa: CASSARLVMSYEQYF
cdr3_nt: TGTGCCAGCAGCGCTAGACTAGTGATGTCCTACGAGCAGTACTTC

clone_size: .
v_call: TRBV7-9
d_call: .
j_call: TRBJ2-7
cdr3_aa: CASSPKYGRESSYEQYF
cdr3_nt: TGTGCCAGCAGCCCAAAATACGGACGGGAGAGCTCCTACGAGCAGTACTTC

clone_size: once
v_call: TRBV19
d_call: TRBD1
j_call: TRBJ2-2
cdr3_aa: CASSFAGQGYTGELFF
cdr3_nt: TGTGCCAGTAGTTTCGCCGGACAGGGCTACACCGGGGAGCTGTTTTTT

clone_size: .
v_call: TRBV9
d_call: .
j_call: TRBJ1-2
cdr3_aa: CASSAWGGYTF
cdr3_nt: TGTGCCAGCAGCGCCTGGGGCGGCTACACCTTC

clone_size: .
v_call: TRBV6-6
d_call: .
j_call: TRBJ1-2
cdr3_aa: CASRLHDGANYGYTF
cdr3_nt: TGTGCCAGCAGACTCCACGACGGAGCTAACTATGGCTACACCTTC

clone_size: .
v_call: TRBV5-6
d_call: .
j_call: TRBJ2-7
cdr3_aa: CASSFINYEQYF
cdr3_nt: TGTGCCAGCAGCTTCATAAACTACGAGCAGTACTTC

clone_size: .
v_call: TRBV10-3
d_call: .
j_call: TRBJ1-1
cdr3_aa: CAISDLNRVSEGMNTEAFF
cdr3_nt: TGTGCCATCAGTGACCTAAACAGGGTCTCGGAAGGCATGAACACTGAAGCTTTCTTT

clone_size: .
v_call: TRBV6-5
d_call: TRBD1
j_call: TRBJ2-1
cdr3_aa: CASSPPRQGYNEQFF
cdr3_nt: TGTGCCAGCAGTCCTCCGAGACAGGGTTACAATGAGCAGTTCTTC

clone_size: .
v_call: TRBV28
d_call: .
j_call: TRBJ1-3
cdr3_aa: CASSLRASSGNTIYF
cdr3_nt: TGTGCCAGCAGCCTCAGGGCCAGCTCTGGAAACACCATATATTTT

clone_size: once
v_call: TRBV5-1
d_call: .
j_call: TRBJ2-7
cdr3_aa: CASSRTGARDSYEQYF
cdr3_nt: TGCGCCAGCAGTCGGACTGGGGCGAGGGACTCCTACGAGCAGTACTTC

clone_size: .
v_call: TRBV7-6
d_call: TRBD1
j_call: TRBJ1-6
cdr3_aa: CASSGGQRFNSPLHF
cdr3_nt: TGTGCCAGCAGCGGGGGACAGCGCTTTAATTCACCCCTCCACTTT

clone_size: .
v_call: TRBV28
d_call: .
j_call: TRBJ2-1
cdr3_aa: CASTSLPLEEQFF
cdr3_nt: TGTGCCAGCACCTCCCTCCCCTTGGAGGAGCAGTTCTTC

clone_size: .
v_call: TRBV12-3/TRBV12-4
d_call: .
j_call: TRBJ1-4
cdr3_aa: CASSLFRGEKLFF
cdr3_nt: TGTGCCAGCAGTTTATTCCGCGGTGAAAAACTGTTTTTT

clone_size: .
v_call: TRBV2
d_call: .
j_call: TRBJ1-6
cdr3_aa: CASAPVRGDSPLHF
cdr3_nt: TGTGCCAGCGCGCCGGTGAGGGGCGATTCACCCCTCCACTTT

clone_size: .
v_call: TRBV5-1
d_call: TRBD1
j_call: TRBJ1-1
cdr3_aa: CASSLPTGGTEAFF
cdr3_nt: TGCGCCAGCAGCTTGCCGACAGGGGGTACGGAAGCTTTCTTT

clone_size: .
v_call: TRBV19
d_call: .
j_call: TRBJ1-3
cdr3_aa: CASSMGKTIYF
cdr3_nt: TGTGCCAGTAGTATGGGAAAGACCATATATTTT

clone_size: .
v_call: TRBV9
d_call: TRBD1
j_call: TRBJ1-1
cdr3_aa: CASSEATGAPTRKAFF
cdr3_nt: TGTGCCAGCAGCGAGGCCACAGGGGCCCCGACACGTAAAGCTTTCTTT

clone_size: .
v_call: TRBV28
d_call: .
j_call: TRBJ1-1
cdr3_aa: CASSLTGNMNTEAFF
cdr3_nt: TGTGCCAGCAGTTTAACAGGGAACATGAACACTGAAGCTTTCTTT

clone_size: .
v_call: TRBV6-6
d_call: .
j_call: TRBJ2-7
cdr3_aa: CASSPWLEQYF
cdr3_nt: TGTGCCAGCAGTCCCTGGTTGGAGCAGTACTTC

clone_size: .
v_call: TRBV7-2
d_call: TRBD2
j_call: TRBJ2-1
cdr3_aa: CASSPGLAGGFYNEQFF
cdr3_nt: TGTGCCAGCAGCCCGGGACTAGCGGGGGGGTTCTACAATGAGCAGTTCTTC

clone_size: .
v_call: TRBV6-2/TRBV6-3
d_call: .
j_call: TRBJ2-7
cdr3_aa: CASSYRHRAYEQYF
cdr3_nt: TGTGCCAGCAGTTATCGGCACAGGGCTTACGAGCAGTACTTC

clone_size: .
v_call: TRBV6-2/TRBV6-3
d_call: .
j_call: TRBJ1-1
cdr3_aa: CASSRDTQTEAFF
cdr3_nt: TGTGCCAGCAGTCGGGACACTCAAACTGAAGCTTTCTTT